The next 29 T cell receptor beta chains were all read from a single sample in a study of T-cell memory formation after mild COVID-19. One entry per CDR3 protein results from TCRdb running MiXCR on the 5' RACE reads. The profile shows 280,000 or so distinct CDR3 sequences, 8% to 9% of them singletons. The source material was PBMCs or a T cell subset sorted from them (not recorded which). The receptors were sampled from a man younger than 30 who had mild COVID-19 (a few samples of this study predate the infection). Cell type and time point are not known.

This clonotype was observed a handful of times. This chain joins TRBV6-1 and TRBJ2-3; 12 bases map to TRBD2. CDR1 MNHNS and CDR2 SASEGT come from the germline V gene. The length of the CDR3 is 15 residues. V gave up 8 bases and J gave up 2 bases; unmatched junction bases: 5. The CDR3 coding sequence is TGTGCCAGCGCGGGACTAGCGGGCCACACAGATACGCAGTATTTT. Translation: CASAGLAGHTDTQYF.

The chain has TRBV6-2 or TRBV6-3 and TRBJ2-3; D gene unclear. Trimming cost V 6 bases and J 7 bases, with 17 bases left between them. The CDR3 loop spans 14 amino acids. The germline CDR1 and CDR2 sequences are MNHEY and SVGEGT. The CDR3 protein is CASSPGPGMNTQYF. CDR3 DNA sequence: TGTGCCAGCAGCCCCGGACCGGGTATGAATACGCAGTATTTT.

The chain joins TRBV27 to TRBJ2-7, with D perhaps matching TRBD1 (5 bases). V was cut by 2 bases and J by 1 base, with 18 bases left in between. The germline CDR1 and CDR2 sequences are MNHEY and SMNVEV (reference sequence). The length of the CDR3 is 17 residues. CDR3 DNA sequence: TGTGCCAGCAGTTTAAGGGTCAGGGCAGCAACATCCTACGAGCAGTACTTC. Translated, it gives CASSLRVRAATSYEQYF.

J is TRBJ2-5 and V is TRBV7-9, with 10 positions matching TRBD1. Germline CDR1 reads SEHNR; CDR2 reads FQNEAQ (reference sequence). This CDR3 has 16 residues. With V trimmed by 5 bases and J by 7 bases, 13 bases remained unmatched. CDR3 amino acids: CASSPGTGVLRGTQYF. CDR3 in DNA: TGTGCCAGCAGCCCCGGGACAGGGGTACTGCGCGGGACCCAGTACTTC.

This clonotype was observed many times. The genes are TRBV4-2 and TRBJ1-5; D unresolved. V lost 0 bases and J 2 bases, leaving 8 bases between the germline ends. Germline values: CDR1 LGHNA, CDR2 YNFKEQ. The CDR3 extends over 15 amino acids. CDR3 amino acids: CASSQDWRGNQPQHF. CDR3 DNA sequence: TGTGCCAGCAGCCAAGATTGGAGGGGCAATCAGCCCCAGCATTTT.

This clonotype showed up just a few times. The DNA for the CDR3 is TGCGCCAGCAGCCAAGTGAACAGGGACGGCGAAAAACTGTTTTTT. Translated: CASSQVNRDGEKLFF. V gene TRBV4-1 combines with J gene TRBJ1-4, with D perhaps TRBD1 (6 bases). V was clipped by 1 base and J by 8 bases, with 14 bases between them. The CDR3 length is 15 residues. CDR1 and CDR2 (germline): MGHRA, YSYEKL.

V and J are TRBV10-3 and TRBJ1-6, with TRBD1 matching over 10 bases. The CDR3 consists of 14 residues. Germline loops: CDR1 ENHRY, CDR2 SYGVKD. The trim removed 2 bases at V and 9 bases at J, leaving 1 base unmatched. The CDR3 sequence is CAISEDRGLSPLHF. CDR3 DNA sequence: TGTGCCATCAGTGAGGACAGGGGGCTTTCACCCCTCCACTTT.

This clonotype occurred a few times. V is TRBV20-1 and J is TRBJ2-7; maybe TRBD2 (5 bases). The germline V gene encodes CDR1 DFQATT and CDR2 SNEGSKA (reference sequence). The ends were cut back, 4 bases at V and 4 bases at J, with 20 bases in the middle. This CDR3 has 15 amino acids. The CDR3 reads CSANKEGLRTYEQYV. The CDR3 nucleotides read TGCAGTGCTAACAAAGAGGGCCTCCGTACGTACGAGCAGTACGTC.

In DNA, the CDR3 is TGTGCCAGCAGTCCGGGACAGGGAAAAGAAAAACTGTTTTTT. Translating it yields CASSPGQGKEKLFF. V is TRBV28 and J is TRBJ1-4, with TRBD1 identical over 9 bases. This CDR3 is built from 14 residues. Germline CDR1 MDHEN, CDR2 SYDVKM. V dropped 5 bases and J dropped 8; count of bases not matched to a gene: 6.

This clonotype was seen more than once but under ten times. The chain has TRBV12-3 or TRBV12-4 and TRBJ2-5; D is unresolved. The CDR3 totals 15 residues. Trimming stripped 0 bases from V and 4 bases from J, with 12 bases between. CDR3 protein: CASSLAPRSGETQYF. CDR3 DNA sequence: TGTGCCAGCAGTTTAGCCCCCCGGTCCGGAGAGACCCAGTACTTC.

This clonotype was detected only once. The chain couples TRBV30 to TRBJ2-7; 7 bases fit TRBD1. The CDR3 runs to 15 residues. Germline CDR1 is GTSNPN and CDR2 is SVGIG (reference sequence). With V trimmed by 3 bases and J by 4 bases, 12 bases remained unmatched. The CDR3 sequence: CAWSLWDSQPYEQYF. CDR3 bases: TGTGCCTGGAGCTTGTGGGACAGCCAGCCGTACGAGCAGTACTTC.

This clonotype came up a few times. The V and J genes are TRBV20-1 and TRBJ2-5, with D maybe TRBD2 (6 bases). In germline, CDR1 is DFQATT, CDR2 SNEGSKA (reference sequence). The CDR3 runs to 14 residues. The V and J ends lost 6 bases and 2 bases respectively, with 16 bases between them. The CDR3 sequence is CSADRDGGQETQYF. The CDR3 bases are TGCAGTGCCGACCGGGACGGAGGGCAAGAGACCCAGTACTTC.

This clonotype was seen a few times. The rearrangement links TRBV30 to TRBJ2-3; D is unresolved. This CDR3 is built from 12 residues. Germline assignment: CDR1 GTSNPN and CDR2 SVGIG (reference sequence). Trimming stripped 1 base from V and 10 bases from J, with 12 bases between. CDR3 in DNA: TGTGCCTGGAGTGACCAAGGTGTTCCGCAGTATTTT. It yields the protein CAWSDQGVPQYF.

This clonotype was counted only a few times. V usage is TRBV5-5 and J usage is TRBJ2-7; D uncertain. Trimming shortened V by 3 bases and J by 4 bases, and 14 bases separated the two germline ends. Germline values: CDR1 SGHKS, CDR2 YYEKEE (reference sequence). The CDR3 spans 14 residues. CDR3 coding DNA: TGTGCCAGCAGCTCGATCGAGGCTCCTTACGAGCAGTACGTC. It specifies CASSSIEAPYEQYV.

The V gene is TRBV5-1, the J gene TRBJ2-4; 9 bases fit TRBD1. Germline assignment: CDR1 SGHRS and CDR2 YFSETQ. This CDR3 spans 15 amino acids. V was pared by 4 bases and J by 4 bases, with 6 bases of the junction left unmatched. The CDR3 DNA sequence: TGCGCCAGCAGCCATACGACAGGGGGAAAAAACATTCAGTACTTC. Protein product: CASSHTTGGKNIQYF.

The chain carries TRBV6-5 and TRBJ1-1; D unresolved. The V end lost 4 bases, the J end lost 5 bases, and 8 bases lay between the germline ends. CDR3 length: 12 amino acids. Germline V lookup: CDR1 MNHEY, CDR2 SVGAGI. CDR3 amino acids: CASSSLGTEAFF. DNA for the CDR3: TGTGCCAGCAGTTCCCTAGGGACTGAAGCTTTCTTT.

The rearrangement joins TRBV30 to TRBJ2-1; possibly TRBD1 for D (6 bases). CDR1 and CDR2 from the germline V gene are GTSNPN and SVGIG (reference sequence). The CDR3 contains 11 residues. Trimming shortened V by 8 bases and J by 4 bases, and 9 bases separated the two germline ends. CDR3 in DNA: TGTGCCCTACAGGGATACAATGAGCAGTTCTTC. It is translated as CALQGYNEQFF.

There are many counts of this clonotype. The chain is built from TRBV2 and TRBJ2-3; D assignment may be TRBD1 or TRBD2 (7 bases each). V dropped 8 bases and J dropped 0 bases, with 18 bases sitting between them. Germline CDR1 is SNHLY and CDR2 is FYNNEI. CDR3 length equals 16 residues. The CDR3 reads CASGQGGTLSTDTQYF. The CDR3 bases are TGTGCCAGCGGTCAGGGGGGGACGTTAAGCACAGATACGCAGTATTTT. The entire variable domain, with the rest obtained from reference TRBV2 and TRBJ2-3, is as follows: EPEVTQTPSHQVTQMGQEVILRCVPISNHLYFYWYRQILGQKVEFLVSFYNNEISEKSEIFDDQFSVERPDGSNFTLKIRSTKLEDSAMYFCASGQGGTLSTDTQYFGPGTRLTVL.

This clonotype was detected ten times or more. The chain uses TRBV5-1 and TRBJ2-5; 8 bases match TRBD2. Germline-derived CDR1 and CDR2 are SGHRS and YFSETQ. The CDR3 runs to 15 residues. V lost 4 bases and J lost 3; bases outside the gene matches: 8. CDR3 bases: TGCGCCAGCAGCCAGGCTACTAGCGGAAAAGAGACCCAGTACTTC. Translation: CASSQATSGKETQYF.

This clonotype was recorded a few times. V usage is TRBV7-2 and J usage is TRBJ1-1; a weak D match, TRBD1 (5 bases). With 0 bases removed from V and 1 base from J, the gap between germline ends came to 15 bases. The germline gives CDR1 SGHTA, CDR2 FQGNSA. The CDR3 loop spans 17 amino acids. The CDR3 DNA is TGTGCCAGCAGCTTAGCGCGGGGGAAGTGGGAGAACACTGAAGCTTTCTTT. The encoded protein is CASSLARGKWENTEAFF.

The rearrangement uses TRBV7-6 and TRBJ1-2; D might be TRBD1 (5 bases). Looked up from germline, CDR1 is SGHVS and CDR2 is FNYEAQ. This CDR3 comprises 12 residues. V was trimmed by 1 base and J by 9 bases, leaving 9 bases between them. The CDR3 region has the DNA TGTGCCAGCAGCTTAGGTGGGGGTAGCTACACCTTC. It yields the protein CASSLGGGSYTF.

The chain has TRBV14 and TRBJ2-1; D is uncertain. The CDR3 length is 13 residues. The germline V gene has CDR1 SGHDN and CDR2 FVKESK. Trimming stripped 1 base from V and 4 bases from J, with 5 bases between. CDR3 coding DNA: TGTGCCAGCAGCCAAGCGAGGTACAATGAGCAGTTCTTC. Protein product: CASSQARYNEQFF.

The chain joins TRBV4-3 to TRBJ1-1, with a possible D match to TRBD1 (6 bases). CDR3 length: 17 amino acids. Trimming took 0 bases from V and 3 from J, leaving 17 bases between them. Per germline, CDR1 LGHNA and CDR2 YSLEER. The chain's CDR3 is CASSQDPEGGWDTEAFF. The CDR3 DNA follows: TGCGCCAGCAGCCAAGACCCGGAAGGGGGGTGGGACACTGAAGCTTTCTTT.

This clonotype turned up a few times. CDR3 amino acids: CASTDRGGGTDTQYF. The CDR3 coding sequence is TGTGCCAGCACCGATCGTGGCGGGGGGACAGATACGCAGTATTTT. This sequence joins TRBV12-3 or TRBV12-4 and TRBJ2-3; 8 nucleotides agree with TRBD2. This CDR3 is 15 amino acids long. The V gene end was trimmed by 7 bases and the J gene end by 3 bases; junction bases not matched to a gene: 9.

This clonotype turned up a few times. The chain links TRBV30 to TRBJ1-2, with D possibly TRBD1 on 6 matching bases. Germline V gives CDR1 GTSNPN, CDR2 SVGIG (reference sequence). The V end was cut by 5 bases, the J end by 4 bases, with 11 bases between. The CDR3 has 12 residues. CDR3 protein: CAWAGVSYGYTF. The CDR3, as DNA: TGTGCCTGGGCAGGGGTCTCCTATGGCTACACCTTC.

The chain uses TRBV2 and TRBJ2-7; the match to TRBD1 covers 11 bases. CDR3 length: 12 residues. CDR1 is SNHLY and CDR2 is FYNNEI in the germline V gene. The V gene end was trimmed by 6 bases and the J gene end by 6 bases; junction bases not matched to a gene: 1. The CDR3 sequence is CASRDRGREQYF. CDR3 in DNA: TGTGCCAGCAGGGACAGGGGGCGCGAGCAGTACTTC.

The sample holds a few counts of this clonotype. The J gene is TRBJ2-3, the V gene TRBV28, with D possibly being TRBD2 (6 bases). This CDR3 has 14 residues. V lost 6 bases and J lost 8, with 18 bases in between. The germline V gene has CDR1 MDHEN and CDR2 SYDVKM. DNA for the CDR3: TGTGCCAGCAGGGGATTGCGGGGATTAGGTACGCAGTATTTT. Protein sequence: CASRGLRGLGTQYF.

V gene TRBV7-2 combines with J gene TRBJ1-1; D is unresolved. Between the trimmed V and J ends, which lost 5 bases and 0 bases, there was a span of 7 bases. CDR1 is SGHTA and CDR2 is FQGNSA in the germline V gene. The length of the CDR3 is 13 residues. CDR3 in DNA: TGTGCCAGCAGCATGCAGGTGAACACTGAAGCTTTCTTT. It yields the protein CASSMQVNTEAFF.

This rearrangement joins TRBV5-1 to TRBJ1-2; D is ambiguous. Germline V gene data show CDR1 as SGHRS and CDR2 as YFSETQ. The CDR3 extends over 13 amino acids. Trimming removed 3 bases from V and 10 bases from J, with 16 bases in between. The CDR3, as DNA: TGCGCCAGCAGCTCACCGCCATACCTGGCCTACACCTTC. Translated, it gives CASSSPPYLAYTF.